The sequence of this T cell receptor beta chain was determined in a study of blood T cell repertoires in COVID-19 (dated by TCRdb to the early 2020s). For the wider study: Samples from collaborators originated in the United States, Italy and Spain and spanned both the acute and convalescent phases of COVID-19. The material from the prospective study consisted of cDNA or gDNA derived from T cells, B-cell-depleted T cells, or PBMCs. Subjects who had been exposed to COVID-19, were actively infected with it, or had recovered from it provided the deeply sampled blood TCRbeta repertoires that made up the dataset. The repertoires were released in a freely available public database intended as a resource for research on the immune response to SARS-CoV-2. Samples came from the ongoing ImmuneRACE study (first 160 participants) plus 1,254 subjects from 6 global collaborators. The sample metadata nearly always contained a de-identified subject ID, COVID-19 status, age in years and sex. HLA class I and class II types, where available, came from metadata supplied by the sample provider rather than from assay-based typing.

Collaborating institutions collected whole blood in K2EDTA tubes following their own protocols. For TCRbeta analysis, collaborators shipped samples in one of three forms: frozen whole blood, isolated PBMCs, or DNA extracted from either of those sample types. The junction shows trimming of 1 base on V and 9 bases on J, and the gene matches do not reach 2 bases of it. The germline V gene specifies SNHLY as CDR1 and FYNNEI as CDR2. The CDR3 goes from the cysteine to the phenylalanine over 13 residues. Just CDR3 DNA is preserved here, 39 bases in frame from base 1. Overall results and qualifications from the work: Clinical and demographic metadata were provided uncurated, with the amount varying by source and participant.

TCRbeta CDR3 regions were amplified from genomic DNA using the immunoSEQ Assay, a bias-controlled multiplex PCR. The source study handled its data this way. The number of nucleated cells in each sample was estimated by amplification of reference gene primers within the assay. To quantify the absolute abundance of each unique TCRbeta CDR3 rearrangement, sequence reads were collapsed and filtered. For each sample, productive Simpson clonality was calculated by taking the square root of Simpson's diversity index across productive rearrangements. TCRdb holds this immuneACCESS table with in-frame rearrangements only. Some clones are missing; in checked studies, unresolved V genes explain under half, and the rest has no known cause. That table supplies the V and J calls and clone size; D and trimming were determined from the DNA. The sample table records about 160,000 clones; around 85% of these occur just once. The ten largest clones capture 3.5% to 4.5% of the sample.

Points on this clone: What antigen it recognizes has not been identified. Base quality data are lacking; no much larger clone is found one base away.

The receptor comes from a woman aged 70 to 79 with acute or convalescent COVID-19. The sequence joins TRBV2 to TRBJ2-1; the junction holds 8 bases that match TRBD1. The sample comprised peripheral blood. CDR3 region: CASSEVGTGEQFF. Read as DNA, the sequence is TGTGCCAGCAGTGAAGTGGGGACAGGTGAGCAGTTCTTC.